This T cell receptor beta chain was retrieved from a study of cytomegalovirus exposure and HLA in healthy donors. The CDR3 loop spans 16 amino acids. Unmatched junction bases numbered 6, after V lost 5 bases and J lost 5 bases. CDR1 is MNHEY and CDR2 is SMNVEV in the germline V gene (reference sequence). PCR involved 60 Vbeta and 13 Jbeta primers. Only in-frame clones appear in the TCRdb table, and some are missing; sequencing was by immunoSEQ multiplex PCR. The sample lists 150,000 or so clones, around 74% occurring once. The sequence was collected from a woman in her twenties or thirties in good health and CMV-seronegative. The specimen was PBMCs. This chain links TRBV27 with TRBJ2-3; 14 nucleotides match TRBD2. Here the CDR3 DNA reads TGTGCCAGCAGTCTGACTAGCGGGGGGGTGGAAGATACGCAGTATTTT. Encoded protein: CASSLTSGGVEDTQYF.